One and the same sample provided the 14 T cell receptor beta chains below, sequenced in a study of cytomegalovirus exposure and HLA in healthy donors. Primers for the PCR totalled 60 Vbeta and 13 Jbeta. Clones were read by immunoSEQ multiplex PCR, and TCRdb kept only the in-frame ones, dropping some. The sample lists about 190,000 clones; 79% were seen once. The sequencing sample was made of PBMCs. The receptors derive from a woman under 30 in good health and CMV-seronegative.

CDR3: CASSSTGSGTEAFF. Here the CDR3 DNA reads TGCGCCAGCAGCTCCACAGGGTCAGGCACTGAAGCTTTCTTT. This chain links TRBV5-1 with TRBJ1-1; TRBD1 might be the D (6 bases). The CDR3 spans 14 residues. V shed 3 bases and J shed 4 bases, with 13 bases lying between them. Germline V CDR1 and CDR2: SGHRS, YFSETQ.

The rearrangement uses TRBV5-1 and TRBJ2-4; TRBD2 is a possible D gene (7 bases). This CDR3 is built from 13 residues. The V and J ends lost 1 base and 9 bases respectively, with 11 bases between them. Per germline, CDR1 SGHRS and CDR2 YFSETQ. The CDR3 is CASSLKAGAIQYF. The CDR3 DNA reads TGCGCCAGCAGCTTGAAGGCGGGGGCCATTCAGTACTTC.

V usage is TRBV7-4 and J usage is TRBJ2-7, with TRBD2 identical over 13 bases. The germline V gene has CDR1 SGHVT and CDR2 SQSDAQ. The CDR3 runs to 17 residues. With V trimmed by 4 bases and J by 5 bases, 11 bases remained unmatched. CDR3 region: CASSSLTGTSGTNEQYF. Written as DNA, the CDR3 is TGTGCCAGCAGCTCCCTAACCGGGACTAGCGGGACCAACGAGCAGTACTTC.

This chain connects TRBV27 to TRBJ2-2, with D maybe TRBD2 (5 bases). This CDR3 contains 13 residues. Germline V CDR1 and CDR2: MNHEY, SMNVEV (reference sequence). Trimming shortened V by 6 bases and J by 4 bases, and 9 bases separated the two germline ends. As DNA, the CDR3 is TGTGCCAGCAGGATTCGGGGCACCGGGGAGCTGTTTTTT. Translated: CASRIRGTGELFF.

The V gene is TRBV27, the J gene TRBJ2-1; TRBD2 matches 10 bases. V shed 5 bases and J 1 base; nucleotides not matched to a gene: 8. This CDR3 is built from 17 residues. Germline loops: CDR1 MNHEY, CDR2 SMNVEV (reference sequence). CDR3 in DNA: TGTGCCAGCAGTACCCCCCTAGCGGGGGATTCCTACAATGAGCAGTTCTTC. This codes for CASSTPLAGDSYNEQFF.

The chain couples TRBV10-3 to TRBJ2-1, with TRBD2 identical over 8 bases. Looked up from germline, CDR1 is ENHRY and CDR2 is SYGVKD. The V and J ends lost 2 bases and 7 bases, in that order; junction bases with no gene match: 10. The CDR3 sequence is 16 residues long. The CDR3 DNA reads as TGTGCCATCAGTGAGCCCGGCGGGGGGTCTGGGAATGAGCAGTTCTTC. Translated, it gives CAISEPGGGSGNEQFF.

CDR3 loop: CASSLLGQNQETQYF. Written as DNA, the CDR3 is TGTGCCAGCAGTTTATTGGGACAAAACCAAGAGACCCAGTACTTC. This chain joins TRBV28 and TRBJ2-5; D perhaps matches TRBD1 (6 bases). The V end was cut by 1 base, the J end by 0 bases, with 9 bases between. Germline values: CDR1 MDHEN, CDR2 SYDVKM. The CDR3 is made up of 15 amino acids.

The gene calls are TRBV27 and TRBJ2-7; TRBD2 aligns across 7 bases. Germline loops: CDR1 MNHEY, CDR2 SMNVEV (reference sequence). Germline trimming cut 6 bases from V and 4 bases from J; bases unmatched to any gene: 6. The CDR3 consists of 13 residues. CDR3 amino acids: CASSLIAGYEQYF. CDR3 in DNA: TGTGCCAGCAGCCTTATAGCGGGTTACGAGCAGTACTTC.

This chain links TRBV15 with TRBJ2-7; 8 bases agree with TRBD1. V lost 1 base, J lost 4 bases, and 12 bases stayed unmatched. Germline V CDR1 and CDR2: LNHNV, YYDKDF (reference sequence). The CDR3 is 17 residues long. DNA for the CDR3: TGTGCCACCAGCAGAGCCTATGCGGGACAGGATGAATACGAGCAGTACTTC. Its protein product is CATSRAYAGQDEYEQYF.

The V and J genes are TRBV27 and TRBJ1-1, with 12 bases lining up with TRBD1. The CDR3 extends over 17 amino acids. V lost 4 bases, J lost 1 base, and 7 bases stayed unmatched. CDR1 MNHEY and CDR2 SMNVEV come from the germline V gene (reference sequence). CDR3 protein: CASSSPGQGARNTEAFF. CDR3 sequence (DNA): TGTGCCAGCAGTTCTCCGGGACAGGGGGCCCGGAACACTGAAGCTTTCTTT.

The chain links TRBV13 to TRBJ2-7, with D perhaps matching TRBD2 (5 bases). Trimming left V 3 bases short and J 0 bases short, with 18 bases between. Per the germline V gene, CDR1 is PRHDT and CDR2 is FYEKMQ (reference sequence). The CDR3 is 17 amino acids. The CDR3 protein is CASSFRTLGSSSYEQYF. CDR3 coding DNA: TGTGCCAGCAGCTTTCGGACTCTGGGCTCGAGCTCCTACGAGCAGTACTTC.

The chain employs TRBV5-8 and TRBJ2-5; D is ambiguous. V shed 4 bases and J shed 3 bases, with 22 bases lying between them. CDR3 length: 17 residues. Per germline, CDR1 SGHTS and CDR2 YDEGEE. CDR3 sequence: CASSIGSGSGPEETQYF. CDR3 DNA: TGTGCCAGCAGCATTGGATCTGGAAGTGGGCCCGAAGAGACCCAGTACTTC. Full variable domain (rest looked up from reference TRBV5-8 and TRBJ2-5): EAGVTQSPTHLIKTRGQQATLRCSPISGHTSVYWYQQALGLGLQFLLWYDEGEERNRGNFPPRFSGRQFPNYSSELNVNALELEDSALYLCASSIGSGSGPEETQYFGPGTRLLVL.

The genes are TRBV10-3 and TRBJ1-6, with TRBD1 matching over 7 bases. V gave up 0 bases and J gave up 11 bases; unmatched junction bases: 16. In germline, CDR1 is ENHRY, CDR2 SYGVKD. There are 18 residues in the CDR3. This CDR3 is CAISESPWGDSSITPLHF. As DNA, the CDR3 is TGTGCCATCAGTGAGTCACCCTGGGGGGACAGCTCTATAACACCCCTCCACTTT.

In its sample, this clone was seen a few times. The V gene is TRBV4-1, the J gene TRBJ2-4; 7 bases line up with TRBD1. V lost 2 bases to trimming and J lost 7 bases; unmatched junction nucleotides: 8. Germline values: CDR1 MGHRA, CDR2 YSYEKL. CDR3 size: 15 residues. The CDR3 nucleotides are TGCGCCAGCAGCCAATTAGGCAGGGGGTTTAACATTCAGTACTTC. This translates into CASSQLGRGFNIQYF.